The 23 T cell receptor beta chains below all came from one sample that was sequenced in a study of cytomegalovirus exposure and HLA in healthy donors. Researchers ran the PCR with 60 Vbeta and 13 Jbeta primers. Produced via immunoSEQ multiplex PCR; TCRdb's table is partial and in-frame only. The data show 200,000 or so clones, with roughly 84% seen just once and about 0.24% held by the top ten. The sequenced material came from PBMCs. These receptors all come from a boy aged 5-17 years in good health and CMV-seronegative.

This sequence joins TRBV6-1 and TRBJ1-5; 7 nucleotides agree with TRBD1. This CDR3 has 15 residues. Germline V gene lookup returns CDR1 MNHNS and CDR2 SASEGT. The ends lost 7 bases at V and 5 bases at J; junction bases unmatched: 11. CDR3 DNA sequence: TGTGCCAGCATCCCAGGGGGGCGGAACTATCAGCCCCAGCATTTT. This sequence encodes CASIPGGRNYQPQHF.

Concerning this clone: The junction and the germline gene differ at one end; a read error may be behind it. The V and J genes are TRBV7-6 and TRBJ1-3; perhaps TRBD1 as D (6 bases). Germline V gives CDR1 SGHVS, CDR2 FNYEAQ. The CDR3 runs to 17 residues. CDR3 nucleotides: TGTGCCAGCAGCTTAGGACCCAACAGGGAGACTGGAAAGACCATATATTTT. Protein product: CASSLGPNRETGKTIYF.

This clone was counted a single time. CDR3 sequence reads: CAWRSRDSTSYEQYF. Here the CDR3 DNA reads TGTGCCTGGAGATCCCGGGACAGCACCTCCTACGAGCAGTACTTC. This chain links TRBV30 with TRBJ2-7, with 7 bases identical to TRBD1. Trimming took 3 bases from V and 0 from J; bases not matched to a gene: 8. This CDR3 contains 15 residues. Germline lookup yields CDR1 GTSNPN and CDR2 SVGIG (reference sequence).

The chain couples TRBV18 to TRBJ1-4; TRBD1 matches 9 bases. CDR3 length equals 19 residues. The germline CDR1 and CDR2 sequences are KGHSH and LQKENI. The V gene end was trimmed by 2 bases and the J gene end by 2 bases; junction bases not matched to a gene: 12. CDR3 DNA: TGTGCCAGCTCACCAAGGTCCACAGGGGGCCGTCTGACTAATGAAAAACTGTTTTTT. This translates into CASSPRSTGGRLTNEKLFF.

This clone was recorded once. The genes are TRBV15 and TRBJ1-2, with D hard to call. Germline CDR1 and CDR2: LNHNV and YYDKDF (reference sequence). The ends were cut back, 0 bases at V and 7 bases at J, with 6 bases in the middle. There are 12 residues in the CDR3. CDR3 loop: CATSRDGGGYTF. The CDR3 DNA follows: TGTGCCACCAGCAGAGATGGCGGTGGCTACACCTTC. The full variable domain, completed using reference TRBV15 and TRBJ1-2, is DAMVIQNPRYQVTQFGKPVTLSCSQTLNHNVMYWYQQKSSQAPKLLFHYYDKDFNNEADTPDNFQSRRPNTSFCFLDIRSPGLGDTAMYLCATSRDGGGYTFGSGTRLTVV.

The chain recombines TRBV6-1 with TRBJ1-2; D call uncertain. Between the trimmed V and J ends, which lost 5 bases and 4 bases, there was a span of 5 bases. CDR1 and CDR2 (germline): MNHNS, SASEGT. This CDR3 is built from 11 residues. CDR3 in DNA: TGTGCCAGCAGTTATTGCTATGGCTACACCTTC. Encoded protein: CASSYCYGYTF.

The CDR3 loop reads CASREGTDTQYF. CDR3 coding DNA: TGTGCCTCCAGGGAAGGCACAGATACGCAGTATTTT. The V gene is TRBV30, the J gene TRBJ2-3; possibly TRBD1 for D (5 bases). The CDR3 runs 12 residues. Germline V gene data show CDR1 as GTSNPN and CDR2 as SVGIG (reference sequence). V dropped 7 bases and J dropped 1 base, with 9 bases sitting between them.

This sequence joins TRBV5-8 and TRBJ2-5; 8 nucleotides agree with TRBD1. In germline, CDR1 is SGHTS, CDR2 YDEGEE. V dropped 5 bases and J dropped 5; count of bases not matched to a gene: 11. The CDR3 loop spans 15 amino acids. This CDR3 is CASRGLDRAAETQYF. In DNA form, the CDR3 reads TGTGCCAGCAGGGGCCTGGACAGGGCGGCGGAGACCCAGTACTTC.

The count of this clone is one. The rearrangement joins TRBV21-1 to TRBJ1-3; the table's D call TRBD1 went unverified against the DNA. TRBV21-1 is annotated as a pseudogene. The CDR3 is 18 residues long. The CDR3 spells CASSTVTPGHSSGNTIYF. In DNA, the CDR3 is TGTGCCAGCAGCACCGTAACGCCGGGACATAGCTCTGGAAACACCATATATTTT.

The chain joins TRBV18 to TRBJ2-7; TRBD2 aligns across 14 bases. Looked up from germline, CDR1 is KGHSH and CDR2 is LQKENI. This CDR3 contains 18 residues. The V segment lost 3 bases and the J segment 0 bases; nucleotides outside the gene matches: 7. CDR3 nucleotides: TGTGCCAGCTCACCGACGGGACTAGCGGGAGCCAACTCCTACGAGCAGTACTTC. Its translation: CASSPTGLAGANSYEQYF.

V usage is TRBV7-2 and J usage is TRBJ1-4; 7 bases match TRBD1. The CDR3 loop spans 16 amino acids. Per the germline V gene, CDR1 is SGHTA and CDR2 is FQGNSA. V gave up 0 bases and J gave up 8 bases; unmatched junction bases: 9. CDR3 sequence (DNA): TGTGCCAGCAGCTTAGCGGTTCGCAGGGGGAGGGAAAAACTGTTTTTT. It codes for CASSLAVRRGREKLFF. Variable domain in full (rest from reference TRBV7-2 and TRBJ1-4): GAGVSQSPSNKVTEKGKDVELRCDPISGHTALYWYRQSLGQGLEFLIYFQGNSAPDKSGLPSDRFSAERTGGSVSTLTIQRTQQEDSAVYLCASSLAVRRGREKLFFGSGTQLSVL.

V gene TRBV28 combines with J gene TRBJ2-3, with a weak D call TRBD2 (5 bases). Trimming removed 5 bases at V and 2 bases at J, with 17 bases between. The germline V gene has CDR1 MDHEN and CDR2 SYDVKM. This CDR3 comprises 16 residues. The CDR3 bases are TGTGCCAGCAGTCCCCTGGAGGTCGTCCACACAGATACGCAGTATTTT. Translation: CASSPLEVVHTDTQYF.

V gene TRBV7-8 combines with J gene TRBJ2-1; D remains unclear. The CDR3 has 11 residues. The germline V and J ends were trimmed by 5 bases and 12 bases, with 11 bases remaining between them. Looked up from germline, CDR1 is SGHVS and CDR2 is FQNEAQ. The CDR3 nucleotides are TGTGCCAGCAGCCCCGGGTCCCGGCAGTTCTTC. It yields the protein CASSPGSRQFF. Complete variable domain (other parts from reference TRBV7-8 and TRBJ2-1): GAGVSQSPRYKVAKRGQDVALRCDPISGHVSLFWYQQALGQGPEFLTYFQNEAQLDKSGLPSDRFFAERPEGSVSTLKIQRTQQEDSAVYLCASSPGSRQFFGPGTRLTVL.

This chain links TRBV27 with TRBJ2-3, with 7 bases that match TRBD2. V lost 6 bases and J lost 2; bases outside the gene matches: 8. The CDR3 is 15 amino acids. Germline loops: CDR1 MNHEY, CDR2 SMNVEV (reference sequence). The CDR3 sequence is CASSPPGLVTDTQYF. The CDR3 DNA reads as TGTGCCAGCAGCCCACCTGGACTAGTCACAGATACGCAGTATTTT.

The chain has TRBV5-1 and TRBJ2-7; 8 bases line up with TRBD1. The CDR3 runs to 14 residues. V gave up 2 bases and J gave up 7 bases; unmatched junction bases: 8. Germline assignment: CDR1 SGHRS and CDR2 YFSETQ. The CDR3 loop is CASSLGQGSGEQYF. CDR3 in DNA: TGCGCCAGCAGCTTAGGACAGGGATCGGGGGAGCAGTACTTC.

The chain uses TRBV6-4 and TRBJ1-1, with D possibly being TRBD1 (5 bases). V lost 2 bases to trimming and J lost 4 bases, with 23 bases between them. This CDR3 region has 18 residues. CDR1 and CDR2 (germline): MRHNA, SNTAGT. As DNA, the CDR3 is TGTGCCAGCAGTGACGATGAGGCCGGTCCCACAGGCGGCACTGAAGCTTTCTTT. Its translation is CASSDDEAGPTGGTEAFF.

The chain links TRBV6-1 to TRBJ1-1, with a tentative D call TRBD1 (6 bases). CDR1 MNHNS and CDR2 SASEGT come from the germline V gene. This CDR3 region has 14 residues. V gave up 5 bases and J gave up 0 bases, with 10 bases separating them. The CDR3 DNA follows: TGTGCCAGCAGTCGACAGGCGATGAACACTGAAGCTTTCTTT. This gives the protein CASSRQAMNTEAFF.

As regards this clone: The same CDR3 arises from other DNA sequences in this sample as well. This rearrangement joins TRBV6-5 to TRBJ1-5, with D perhaps TRBD1 (5 bases). Germline V gene sequence: CDR1 MNHEY, CDR2 SVGAGI. Trimming shortened V by 4 bases and J by 2 bases, and 12 bases separated the two germline ends. The CDR3 loop spans 15 amino acids. CDR3 in amino acids: CASSSDRGGNQPQHF. CDR3 DNA sequence: TGTGCCAGCAGTTCCGACCGGGGGGGCAATCAGCCCCAGCATTTT.

The rearrangement uses TRBV27 and TRBJ1-1, with 11 bases fitting TRBD1. CDR1 and CDR2 from the germline V gene are MNHEY and SMNVEV (reference sequence). V gave up 2 bases and J gave up 6 bases; unmatched junction bases: 8. CDR3 length: 16 amino acids. The chain's CDR3 is CASSLRGTGGVAEAFF. CDR3 coding DNA: TGTGCCAGCAGTTTACGCGGGACAGGGGGAGTCGCTGAAGCTTTCTTT.

The chain recombines TRBV6-1 with TRBJ2-7; 8 bases map to TRBD2. The CDR3 is 15 amino acids. Germline CDR1 reads MNHNS; CDR2 reads SASEGT. Losses at the gene ends were 3 bases for V and 4 bases for J; bases not matched to a gene: 8. The DNA for the CDR3 is TGTGCCAGCAGTGATCTTCCAGCGGGAGAGTACGAGCAGTACTTC. It is translated as CASSDLPAGEYEQYF.

The chain couples TRBV5-4 to TRBJ2-5; tentatively, D is TRBD1 (5 bases). V dropped 5 bases and J dropped 5 bases, with 22 bases sitting between them. Per the germline V gene, CDR1 is SGHNT and CDR2 is YYREEE (reference sequence). This CDR3 spans 16 amino acids. The CDR3 sequence: CASRIQGTSTQETQYF. CDR3 DNA sequence: TGTGCCAGCAGAATTCAGGGTACTTCGACACAGGAGACCCAGTACTTC.

The V and J genes are TRBV5-1 and TRBJ2-3; maybe TRBD2 (5 bases). CDR1 and CDR2 from the germline V gene are SGHRS and YFSETQ. This CDR3 comprises 16 residues. V was shortened by 0 bases and J by 3 bases, with 14 bases between the two germline ends. CDR3 protein: CASSLESRLATDTQYF. CDR3 DNA sequence: TGCGCCAGCAGCTTGGAATCCCGTTTAGCGACAGATACGCAGTATTTT.

The chain combines TRBV9 with TRBJ1-2; TRBD1 agrees at 7 bases. Losses at the gene ends were 3 bases for V and 6 bases for J; bases not matched to a gene: 11. Germline lookup yields CDR1 SGDLS and CDR2 YYNGEE. The CDR3 spans 15 residues. CDR3 sequence: CASSAGTDIEHGYTF. In nucleotides, the CDR3 is TGTGCCAGCAGCGCCGGGACAGATATAGAACATGGCTACACCTTC. The complete variable domain, with remaining parts taken from reference TRBV9 and TRBJ1-2, reads DSGVTQTPKHLITATGQRVTLRCSPRSGDLSVYWYQQSLDQGLQFLIQYYNGEERAKGNILERFSAQQFPDLHSELNLSSLELGDSALYFCASSAGTDIEHGYTFGSGTRLTVV.